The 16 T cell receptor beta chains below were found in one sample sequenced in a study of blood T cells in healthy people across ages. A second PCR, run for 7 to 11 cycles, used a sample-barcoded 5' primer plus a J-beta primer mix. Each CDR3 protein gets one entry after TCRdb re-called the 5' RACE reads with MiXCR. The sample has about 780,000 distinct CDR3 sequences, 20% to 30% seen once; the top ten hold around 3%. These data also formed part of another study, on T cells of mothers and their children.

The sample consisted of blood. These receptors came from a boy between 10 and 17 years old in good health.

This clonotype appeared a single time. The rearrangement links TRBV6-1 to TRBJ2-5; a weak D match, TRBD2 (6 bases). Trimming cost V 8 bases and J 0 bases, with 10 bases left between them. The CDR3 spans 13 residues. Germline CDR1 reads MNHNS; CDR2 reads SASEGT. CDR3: CASGRTNQETQYF. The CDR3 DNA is TGTGCCAGCGGGAGGACAAACCAAGAGACCCAGTACTTC.

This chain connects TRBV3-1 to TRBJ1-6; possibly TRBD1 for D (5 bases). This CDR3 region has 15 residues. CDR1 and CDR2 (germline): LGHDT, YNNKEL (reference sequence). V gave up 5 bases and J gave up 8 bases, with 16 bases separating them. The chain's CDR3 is CASSSGPVRHSPLHF. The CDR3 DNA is TGTGCCAGCAGCTCGGGACCTGTAAGGCATTCACCCCTCCACTTT.

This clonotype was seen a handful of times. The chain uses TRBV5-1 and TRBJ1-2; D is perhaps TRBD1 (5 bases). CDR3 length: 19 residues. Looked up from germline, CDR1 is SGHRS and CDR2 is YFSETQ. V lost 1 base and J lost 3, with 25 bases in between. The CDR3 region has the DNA TGCGCCAGCAGCTTGAGATATGGGACCCCGCTTTTCAAGGACTATGGCTACACCTTC. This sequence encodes CASSLRYGTPLFKDYGYTF.

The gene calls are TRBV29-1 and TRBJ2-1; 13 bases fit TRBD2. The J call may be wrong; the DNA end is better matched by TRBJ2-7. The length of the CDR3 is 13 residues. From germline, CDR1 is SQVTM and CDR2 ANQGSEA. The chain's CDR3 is CSAGTSGDLEQYF. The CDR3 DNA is TGCAGCGCGGGGACTAGCGGGGACCTCGAGCAGTACTTC.

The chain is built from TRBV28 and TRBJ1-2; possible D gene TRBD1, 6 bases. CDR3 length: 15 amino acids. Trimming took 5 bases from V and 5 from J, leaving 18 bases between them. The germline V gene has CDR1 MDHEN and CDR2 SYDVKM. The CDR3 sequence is CASSQGGTRGYGYTF. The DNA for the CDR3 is TGTGCCAGCAGTCAAGGGGGGACCAGAGGGTATGGCTACACCTTC.

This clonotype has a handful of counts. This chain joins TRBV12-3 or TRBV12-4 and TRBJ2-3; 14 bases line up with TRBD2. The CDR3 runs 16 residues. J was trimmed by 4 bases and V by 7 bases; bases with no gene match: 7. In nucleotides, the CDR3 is TGTGCCAGCACTCTGGGACTAGCGGGAGAGGCAGATACGCAGTATTTT. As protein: CASTLGLAGEADTQYF.

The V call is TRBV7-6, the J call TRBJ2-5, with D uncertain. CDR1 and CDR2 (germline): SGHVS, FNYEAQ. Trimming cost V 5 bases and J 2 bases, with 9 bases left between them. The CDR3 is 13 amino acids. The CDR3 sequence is CASSPLVQETQYF. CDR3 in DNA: TGTGCCAGCAGCCCCTTAGTGCAAGAGACCCAGTACTTC.

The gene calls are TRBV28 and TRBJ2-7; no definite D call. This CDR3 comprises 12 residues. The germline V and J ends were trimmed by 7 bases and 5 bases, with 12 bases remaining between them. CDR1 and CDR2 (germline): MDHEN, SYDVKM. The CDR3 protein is CASTRERNEQYF. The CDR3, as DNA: TGTGCCAGCACACGTGAGAGGAACGAGCAGTACTTC. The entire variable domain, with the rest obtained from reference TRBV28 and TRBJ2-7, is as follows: DVKVTQSSRYLVKRTGEKVFLECVQDMDHENMFWYRQDPGLGLRLIYFSYDVKMKEKGDIPEGYSVSREKKERFSLILESASTNQTSMYLCASTRERNEQYFGPGTRLTVT.

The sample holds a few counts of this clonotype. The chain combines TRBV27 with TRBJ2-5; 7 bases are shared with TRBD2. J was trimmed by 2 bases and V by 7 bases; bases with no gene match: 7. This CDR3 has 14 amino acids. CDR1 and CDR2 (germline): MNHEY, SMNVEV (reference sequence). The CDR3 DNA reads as TGTGCCAGCACCCCCAGCGGGATACAAGAGACCCAGTACTTC. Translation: CASTPSGIQETQYF.

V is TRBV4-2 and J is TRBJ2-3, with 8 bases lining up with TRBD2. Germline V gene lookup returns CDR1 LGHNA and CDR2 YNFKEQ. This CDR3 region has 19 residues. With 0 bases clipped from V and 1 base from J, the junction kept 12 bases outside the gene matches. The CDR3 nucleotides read TGTGCCAGCAGCCAAGACTACGAGCGGGGGAGTTGGGGCACAGATACGCAGTATTTT. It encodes CASSQDYERGSWGTDTQYF.

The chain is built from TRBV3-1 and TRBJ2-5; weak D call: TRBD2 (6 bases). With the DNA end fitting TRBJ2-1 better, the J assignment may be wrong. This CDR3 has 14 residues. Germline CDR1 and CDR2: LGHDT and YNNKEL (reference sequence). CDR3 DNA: TGTGCCAGCACCGGGGGTTCTCGAGACGTTGAGCAGTTCTTC. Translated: CASTGGSRDVEQFF.

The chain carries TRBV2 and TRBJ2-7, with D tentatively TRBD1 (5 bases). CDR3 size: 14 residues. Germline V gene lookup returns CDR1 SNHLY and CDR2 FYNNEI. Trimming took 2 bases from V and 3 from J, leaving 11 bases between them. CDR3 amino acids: CASSEQGAIYEQYF. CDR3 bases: TGTGCCAGCAGTGAACAAGGGGCTATCTACGAGCAGTACTTC.

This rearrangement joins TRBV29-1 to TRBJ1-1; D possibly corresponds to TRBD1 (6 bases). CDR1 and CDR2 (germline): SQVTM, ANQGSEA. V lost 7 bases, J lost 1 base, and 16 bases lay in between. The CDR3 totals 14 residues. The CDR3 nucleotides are TGCAGCGGAGGGACACGCCTAGGGAACACTGAAGCTTTCTTT. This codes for CSGGTRLGNTEAFF.

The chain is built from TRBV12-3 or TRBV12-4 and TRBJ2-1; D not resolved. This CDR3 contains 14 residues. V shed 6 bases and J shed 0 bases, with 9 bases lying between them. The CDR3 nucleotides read TGTGCCAGCAGCCCCGGCGCCTCCTACAATGAGCAGTTCTTC. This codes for CASSPGASYNEQFF.

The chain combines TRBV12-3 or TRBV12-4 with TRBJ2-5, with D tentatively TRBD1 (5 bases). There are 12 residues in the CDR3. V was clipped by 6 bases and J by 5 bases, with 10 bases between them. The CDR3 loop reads CASRPPGETQYF. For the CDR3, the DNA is TGTGCCAGCAGGCCTCCAGGGGAGACCCAGTACTTC.

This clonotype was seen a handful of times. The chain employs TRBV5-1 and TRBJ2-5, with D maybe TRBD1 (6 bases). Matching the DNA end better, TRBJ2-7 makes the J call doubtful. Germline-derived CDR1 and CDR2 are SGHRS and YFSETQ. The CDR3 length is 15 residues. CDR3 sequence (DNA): TGCGCCAGCAGCTCCGGGACACTCTTCTCCTACGAGCAGTACTTC. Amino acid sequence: CASSSGTLFSYEQYF.